This TCR beta chain was retrieved from a study of PD-1 blockade in classical Hodgkin lymphoma. General study findings and limits: Diversity similar to that of newly diagnosed patients was seen at baseline in complete responders.

The germline gives CDR1 SGHRS, CDR2 YFSETQ. This CDR3 contains 16 residues. Germline trimming cut 4 bases from V and 9 bases from J; bases unmatched to any gene: 13. The assay was immunoSEQ multiplex PCR, and TCRdb's table has in-frame clones only and misses some. The data contain 10,000 or so clones, 80% to 90% of them seen just once; the ten biggest clones take up roughly 23%. This clone came up once. The antigen remains unidentified. Time point defined: cycle 4 day 1 (C4D1), after 6 weeks of nivolumab. All the patients suffered relapse after autologous stem cell transplantation, and brentuximab vedotin exposure differed.

The starting material was peripheral blood mononuclear cells (PBMCs), obtained before the fourth cycle of nivolumab. The J gene is TRBJ2-4, the V gene TRBV5-1; 10 bases match TRBD1. This TCR came from a human donor with classical Hodgkin lymphoma. For the CDR3, the DNA is TGCGCCAGCAGCCTGGGGCGGACAGGGGGGCGCCTCATTCAGTACTTC. Encoded protein: CASSLGRTGGRLIQYF. The variable domain in full, with the rest retrieved from reference TRBV5-1 and TRBJ2-4, is KAGVTQTPRYLIKTRGQQVTLSCSPISGHRSVSWYQQTPGQGLQFLFEYFSETQRNKGNFPGRFSGRQFSNSRSEMNVSTLELGDSALYLCASSLGRTGGRLIQYFGAGTRLSVL.